The clone carrying this T cell receptor beta chain was seen once. These data originate in a study of blood T cell repertoires in COVID-19. The CDR3 is made up of 15 amino acids. The ends lost 2 bases at V and 7 bases at J; junction bases unmatched: 6. Germline V gene sequence: CDR1 KGHSH, CDR2 LQKENI. Original processing methods: Scientists estimated how many nucleated cells there were by amplifying reference gene primers. TCRdb keeps only in-frame clones here, not all; method: immunoSEQ multiplex PCR. The V and J calls and the clone size are those of that table, but D and trimming were determined from the DNA. The sample carries 240,000 or so clones, about 82% recorded once.

This chain uses TRBV18 with TRBJ1-4; 8 bases map to TRBD1. Sequencing was carried out using peripheral blood. This TCR was recovered from a man older than 75 with acute or convalescent COVID-19. CDR3 protein: CASSPNARGLEKLFF. CDR3 coding DNA: TGTGCCAGCTCACCAAACGCCAGGGGGCTTGAAAAACTGTTTTTT.